This paragraph reports one TCR beta chain. The antigen is undetermined. This sample is drawn from a study of cytomegalovirus exposure and HLA in healthy donors. The PCR was carried out with 60 Vbeta primers and 13 Jbeta primers. Libraries were prepared by immunoSEQ multiplex PCR; TCRdb keeps only in-frame clonotypes and omits some of them. Of around 230,000 clones listed, 82% are singletons. General study results and limits: Relative to the roughly 700-donor mean, N-insertions were reportedly fewer in an Asian-associated ancestry cluster in a later analysis. The study labeled more than 150 TCR beta chains cytomegalovirus-associated. An analysis that came later showed most CMV-associated TCR beta chains appearing HLA-restricted. An analysis done earlier found most TCR beta V segments productive about 87% or about 30% of the time.

The V and J ends lost 2 bases and 3 bases, in that order; junction bases with no gene match: 13. Germline V lookup: CDR1 SEHNR, CDR2 FQNEAQ (reference sequence). This CDR3 comprises 18 residues. Material: PBMCs. The source is a man aged 40-50 years in good health and CMV-seropositive. The chain uses TRBV7-9 and TRBJ2-3; TRBD2 aligns across 8 bases. The CDR3 region is CASSLWYATGGQTDTQYF. The CDR3 region has the DNA TGTGCCAGCAGCTTATGGTACGCGACGGGAGGGCAGACAGATACGCAGTATTTT.